This TCR beta chain was identified in a study of blood T cell repertoires in COVID-19. Trimming removed 3 bases from V and 1 base from J; junction bases left unmatched: 4. In germline, CDR1 is SGHDT, CDR2 YYEEEE. This CDR3 contains 15 residues. Per the study methods: Reference gene primers were amplified, and this amplification served to estimate nucleated cell counts. TCRdb's copy holds only in-frame clones and misses some; the assay was immunoSEQ multiplex PCR. That table gives V, J and clone size, and the DNA gave D and trimming. Of under 300,000 clones in the sample, 85% to 90% were seen once. Researchers sorted participants into cohorts using their self-reported clinical history.

The material sequenced was PBMCs or T cells enriched from blood (not recorded which). The chain has TRBV5-6 and TRBJ1-1, with 9 bases lining up with TRBD1. The receptor's source is a woman aged 55-75 years in a cohort exposed to, infected with or recovered from COVID-19 (not recorded which). The CDR3 nucleotides are TGTGCCAGCAGCTACAGGGGGCGCAGGAACACTGAAGCTTTCTTT. It translates to CASSYRGRRNTEAFF.